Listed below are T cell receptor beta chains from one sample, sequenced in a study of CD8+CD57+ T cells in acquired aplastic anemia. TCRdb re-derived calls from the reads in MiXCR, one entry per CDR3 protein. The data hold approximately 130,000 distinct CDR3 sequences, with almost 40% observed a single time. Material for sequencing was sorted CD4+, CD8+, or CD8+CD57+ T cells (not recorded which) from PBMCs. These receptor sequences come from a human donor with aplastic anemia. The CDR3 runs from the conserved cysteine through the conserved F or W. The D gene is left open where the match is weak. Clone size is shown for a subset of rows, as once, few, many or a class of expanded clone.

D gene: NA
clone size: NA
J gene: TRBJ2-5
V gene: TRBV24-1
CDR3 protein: CATSDTTRIGETQYF
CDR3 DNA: TGTGCCACCAGTGACACAACTCGAATCGGGGAGACCCAGTACTTC

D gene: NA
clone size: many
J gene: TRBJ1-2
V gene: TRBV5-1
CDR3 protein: CASSKSAINYGYTF
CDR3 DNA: TGCGCCAGTTCAAAGTCGGCGATTAACTATGGCTACACCTTC

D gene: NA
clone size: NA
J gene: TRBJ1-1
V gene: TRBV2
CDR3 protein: CASYGDGGAEAFF
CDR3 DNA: TGTGCCAGCTACGGGGACGGTGGAGCTGAAGCTTTCTTT

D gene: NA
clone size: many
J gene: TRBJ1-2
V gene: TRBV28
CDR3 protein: CASSSPDSPFGYTF
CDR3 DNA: TGTGCCAGCAGTTCCCCTGACAGTCCCTTTGGCTACACCTTC

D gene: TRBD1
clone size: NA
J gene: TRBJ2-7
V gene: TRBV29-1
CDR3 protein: CSVAGTGSYEQYF
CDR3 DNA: TGCAGCGTGGCCGGGACAGGGTCCTACGAGCAGTACTTC

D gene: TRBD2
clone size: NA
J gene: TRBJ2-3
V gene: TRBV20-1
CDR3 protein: CSARGSGGYTQYF
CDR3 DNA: TGCAGTGCTAGAGGAAGCGGGGGGTATACGCAGTATTTT

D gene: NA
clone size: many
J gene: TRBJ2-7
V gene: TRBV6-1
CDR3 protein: CASSRTGSSYEQYF
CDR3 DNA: TGTGCCAGCAGTAGGACTGGGAGCTCCTACGAGCAGTACTTC

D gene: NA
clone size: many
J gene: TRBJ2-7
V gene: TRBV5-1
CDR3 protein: CASSVGPAGVEQYF
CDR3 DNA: TGCGCCAGCAGCGTGGGACCCGCCGGGGTGGAGCAGTACTTC

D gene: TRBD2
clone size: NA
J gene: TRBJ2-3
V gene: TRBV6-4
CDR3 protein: CASSVAGSTDTQYF
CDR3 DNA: TGTGCCAGCAGTGTAGCGGGTAGCACAGATACGCAGTATTTT

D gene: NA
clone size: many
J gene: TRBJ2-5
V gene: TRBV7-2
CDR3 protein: CASSFTGILETQYF
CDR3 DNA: TGTGCCAGCAGCTTCACAGGGATTTTGGAGACCCAGTACTTC